A single sample is the source of the 30 T cell receptor beta chains below, sequenced in a study of human thymus T cells. Corrective heart surgery yielded resections, and these provided the thymus tissue. Profiling relied on immunoSEQ multiplex PCR, and the TCRdb table lists in-frame clones only, not all of them. This table holds some 130,000 clones, just under 95% found once. Material: thymus tissue. The receptors shown here come from a boy in the first two years of life with a congenital heart defect but otherwise immunologically healthy.

The chain employs TRBV4-1 and TRBJ2-1; D is unresolved. The V end lost 4 bases, the J end lost 7 bases, and 20 bases lay between the germline ends. Looked up from germline, CDR1 is MGHRA and CDR2 is YSYEKL. The CDR3 is 16 residues long. The CDR3 DNA reads as TGCGCCAGCAGCCGAGTCCCGGTCCCCTCATTAAATGAGCAGTTCTTC. Residues: CASSRVPVPSLNEQFF.

This clone was counted once. This rearrangement joins TRBV11-3 to TRBJ1-2; 8 bases line up with TRBD1. Per germline, CDR1 SGHNT and CDR2 YENEEA. V shed 5 bases, J shed 7 bases, and the junction held 9 bases outside the gene matches. This CDR3 has 14 residues. CDR3: CASSPYDRGPGYTF. The DNA of the CDR3 is TGTGCCAGCAGCCCATACGACAGGGGTCCTGGCTACACCTTC.

The chain uses TRBV28 and TRBJ1-1, with D unresolved. The V gene's germline CDR1 is MDHEN and CDR2 SYDVKM. V was cut by 5 bases and J by 0 bases, with 19 bases left in between. The CDR3 loop spans 17 amino acids. The CDR3 is CASSPSIVPRMNTEAFF. CDR3 nucleotides: TGTGCCAGCAGTCCATCAATAGTACCTCGAATGAACACTGAAGCTTTCTTT.

The rearrangement uses TRBV6-6 and TRBJ1-4; TRBD1 is a possible D gene (5 bases). Germline-derived CDR1 and CDR2 are MNHNY and SVGAGI (reference sequence). This CDR3 comprises 14 residues. The V end lost 6 bases, the J end lost 7 bases, and 15 bases lay between the germline ends. This CDR3 reads CASSQPGRGEKLFF. CDR3 coding DNA: TGTGCCAGCAGCCAGCCGGGTAGGGGTGAAAAACTGTTTTTT.

This clone was detected only once. The J gene is TRBJ2-1, the V gene TRBV25-1, with 14 bases fitting TRBD2. From germline, CDR1 is MGHDK and CDR2 SYGVNS. The J segment lost 8 bases and the V segment lost 7 bases, leaving 10 bases of the junction unmatched. The CDR3 length is 16 residues. The CDR3: CASTGLAGGWGDEQFF. Written as DNA, the CDR3 is TGTGCCAGCACAGGACTAGCGGGGGGCTGGGGGGATGAGCAGTTCTTC.

This sequence joins TRBV5-1 and TRBJ1-1; D is undetermined. The CDR3 sequence is 16 residues long. In germline, CDR1 is SGHRS, CDR2 YFSETQ. The ends were cut back, 0 bases at V and 4 bases at J, with 16 bases in the middle. The CDR3 spells CASSLGAGGRVTEAFF. The CDR3 DNA is TGCGCCAGCAGCTTGGGGGCTGGAGGGCGGGTCACTGAAGCTTTCTTT. The full variable domain, with the rest looked up from reference TRBV5-1 and TRBJ1-1, is KAGVTQTPRYLIKTRGQQVTLSCSPISGHRSVSWYQQTPGQGLQFLFEYFSETQRNKGNFPGRFSGRQFSNSRSEMNVSTLELGDSALYLCASSLGAGGRVTEAFFGQGTRLTVV.

V usage is TRBV6-6 and J usage is TRBJ1-2, with 7 bases identical to TRBD1. The V gene's germline CDR1 is MNHNY and CDR2 SVGAGI (reference sequence). With V trimmed by 0 bases and J by 7 bases, 5 bases remained unmatched. The CDR3 runs to 14 residues. This CDR3 reads CASSYSQGRGGYTF. The CDR3 coding sequence is TGTGCCAGCAGTTACTCACAGGGGCGGGGTGGCTACACCTTC.

The chain recombines TRBV2 with TRBJ1-1; D may be TRBD1 (5 bases). The germline V gene encodes CDR1 SNHLY and CDR2 FYNNEI. The CDR3 length is 15 residues. Trimming cost V 6 bases and J 5 bases, with 19 bases left between them. CDR3 in DNA: TGTGCCAGCAGCCCCAAAGGGGCGCAGGAGACTGAAGCTTTCTTT. This gives the protein CASSPKGAQETEAFF. The full variable domain, with the rest looked up from reference TRBV2 and TRBJ1-1, is EPEVTQTPSHQVTQMGQEVILRCVPISNHLYFYWYRQILGQKVEFLVSFYNNEISEKSEIFDDQFSVERPDGSNFTLKIRSTKLEDSAMYFCASSPKGAQETEAFFGQGTRLTVV.

This chain links TRBV15 with TRBJ2-5, with D possibly being TRBD2 (6 bases). V shed 1 base and J shed 2 bases, with 11 bases lying between them. Germline V lookup: CDR1 LNHNV, CDR2 YYDKDF (reference sequence). This CDR3 has 15 residues. The DNA for the CDR3 is TGTGCCACCAGCAGAGGGCGGGAACAGCAAGAGACCCAGTACTTC. Translating it yields CATSRGREQQETQYF.

This rearrangement joins TRBV7-6 to TRBJ2-5, with a tentative D call TRBD2 (5 bases). The CDR3 runs 13 residues. Germline CDR1 is SGHVS and CDR2 is FNYEAQ. Trimming removed 1 base at V and 5 bases at J, with 8 bases between. CDR3 DNA: TGTGCCAGCAGCTTAGAGAGGGCGGAGACCCAGTACTTC. This encodes CASSLERAETQYF.

The chain combines TRBV28 with TRBJ2-2; TRBD2 matches at 8 bases. Germline trimming cut 10 bases from V and 3 bases from J; bases unmatched to any gene: 7. Germline V gene sequence: CDR1 MDHEN, CDR2 SYDVKM. The CDR3 totals 14 residues. The CDR3 nucleotides are TGTGCCACCAGGGCGGGGGGCCACACCGGGGAGCTGTTTTTT. This codes for CATRAGGHTGELFF.

The chain couples TRBV28 to TRBJ2-7; D is undetermined. Trimming stripped 3 bases from V and 4 bases from J, with 16 bases between. CDR3 length: 15 residues. Germline V lookup: CDR1 MDHEN, CDR2 SYDVKM. The CDR3 sequence: CASSFESRRQYEQYF. DNA for the CDR3: TGTGCCAGCAGTTTTGAGTCCAGGAGACAATACGAGCAGTACTTC.

The rearrangement joins TRBV11-2 to TRBJ1-2, with D possibly matching TRBD1 (5 bases). The V and J ends lost 0 bases and 8 bases respectively, with 16 bases between them. The V gene's germline CDR1 is SGHAT and CDR2 FQNNGV. CDR3 size: 15 residues. The CDR3 nucleotides read TGTGCCAGCAGCTTAGATCCAAGGGGACGGCAGGGCTACACCTTC. Its protein is CASSLDPRGRQGYTF.

The rearrangement uses TRBV9 and TRBJ2-7; no reliable D call. The germline V and J ends were trimmed by 3 bases and 7 bases, with 8 bases remaining between them. The CDR3 sequence is 11 residues long. Germline loops: CDR1 SGDLS, CDR2 YYNGEE. The CDR3, as DNA: TGTGCCAGCAGCGCCCCCCTGGAGCAGTACTTC. This codes for CASSAPLEQYF.

The rearrangement links TRBV9 to TRBJ2-3; 11 bases line up with TRBD2. The CDR3 is 16 amino acids. J gave up 5 bases and V 1 base, and 6 bases lay outside the gene matches. Looked up from germline, CDR1 is SGDLS and CDR2 is YYNGEE. The CDR3 DNA follows: TGTGCCAGCAGCGTATATAGCGGGGGGGCTGAAGATACGCAGTATTTT. Translation: CASSVYSGGAEDTQYF.

This chain joins TRBV7-2 and TRBJ2-7; 11 bases fit TRBD1. V lost 0 bases, J lost 7 bases, and 5 bases stayed unmatched. Germline V gene lookup returns CDR1 SGHTA and CDR2 FQGNSA. The CDR3 extends over 15 amino acids. The CDR3, as DNA: TGTGCCAGCAGCTTAGCGGGGACAGGGGGGAGGGAGCAGTACTTC. This encodes CASSLAGTGGREQYF.

J is TRBJ2-7 and V is TRBV18; 10 positions match TRBD2. V shed 6 bases and J 6 bases; nucleotides not matched to a gene: 8. Germline V gene data show CDR1 as KGHSH and CDR2 as LQKENI. The CDR3 sequence is 14 residues long. The CDR3 coding sequence is TGTGCCAGCTCGGAGCGGGGGGGCTCTTGCGAGCAGTACTTC. Translated: CASSERGGSCEQYF.

V usage is TRBV10-1 and J usage is TRBJ2-7, with 9 bases aligning to TRBD1. The CDR3 contains 15 residues. The germline CDR1 and CDR2 sequences are WNHNN and SYGVQD (reference sequence). J lost 5 bases, V lost 3 bases, and 8 bases had no gene match. For the CDR3, the DNA is TGCGCCAGCAGTGATTGCCGGGACAGGGACGACGAGCAGTACTTC. It encodes CASSDCRDRDDEQYF.

This rearrangement joins TRBV4-1 to TRBJ2-3; D is possibly TRBD2 (5 bases). The CDR3 spans 15 residues. V was pared by 2 bases and J by 5 bases, with 14 bases between. The V gene's germline CDR1 is MGHRA and CDR2 YSYEKL. CDR3 nucleotides: TGCGCCAGCAGCCAAAGGACCCCCCGGGGAGATACGCAGTATTTT. It specifies CASSQRTPRGDTQYF.

The chain links TRBV5-1 to TRBJ2-5; 12 nucleotides match TRBD1. Trimming at V came to 4 bases and at J to 0 bases, leaving 13 bases not matched to a gene. There are 19 residues in the CDR3. Germline V gene data show CDR1 as SGHRS and CDR2 as YFSETQ. The DNA of the CDR3 is TGCGCCAGCAGCCAAAACCGGGACAGGGGGCCTAGGCACCAAGAGACCCAGTACTTC. Its translation: CASSQNRDRGPRHQETQYF.

The chain uses TRBV10-3 and TRBJ2-1; 9 bases agree with TRBD2. Looked up from germline, CDR1 is ENHRY and CDR2 is SYGVKD. This CDR3 comprises 13 residues. J was trimmed by 6 bases and V by 6 bases; bases with no gene match: 3. The CDR3 coding sequence is TGTGCCATCAGACGCGGGGGGGCCAATGAGCAGTTCTTC. Translated, it gives CAIRRGGANEQFF.

The chain links TRBV25-1 to TRBJ1-1; 7 bases fit TRBD1. The germline V gene has CDR1 MGHDK and CDR2 SYGVNS. The CDR3 length is 14 residues. Germline trimming cut 2 bases from V and 5 bases from J; bases unmatched to any gene: 5. The CDR3 reads CASSEQRQGTEAFF. The CDR3 DNA follows: TGTGCCAGCAGTGAACAAAGACAGGGAACTGAAGCTTTCTTT.

The genes are TRBV6-5 and TRBJ1-2, with D possibly matching TRBD1 (5 bases). In germline, CDR1 is MNHEY, CDR2 SVGAGI. This CDR3 is built from 15 residues. The V end lost 5 bases, the J end lost 1 base, and 14 bases lay between the germline ends. The CDR3 sequence: CASSRGQLINYGYTF. In DNA form, the CDR3 reads TGTGCCAGCAGTCGTGGACAACTCATTAACTATGGCTACACCTTC.

The chain couples TRBV10-3 to TRBJ2-7; weak D call: TRBD1 (6 bases). Germline loops: CDR1 ENHRY, CDR2 SYGVKD. The CDR3 consists of 15 residues. Trimming removed 2 bases from V and 5 bases from J, with 16 bases in between. The CDR3 nucleotides read TGTGCCATCAGTGAGCCCCTACAGGGTATCCACGAGCAGTACTTC. This codes for CAISEPLQGIHEQYF.

V gene TRBV6-4 combines with J gene TRBJ2-3, with 7 bases fitting TRBD2. Germline V gene data show CDR1 as MRHNA and CDR2 as SNTAGT. This CDR3 is built from 14 residues. V shed 4 bases and J 4 bases; nucleotides not matched to a gene: 5. CDR3 loop: CASSATSAADTQYF. CDR3 coding DNA: TGTGCCAGCAGTGCAACTAGCGCCGCAGATACGCAGTATTTT.

The genes are TRBV7-2 and TRBJ2-1; D ambiguous. V was pared by 2 bases and J by 4 bases, with 15 bases between. The CDR3 is 16 amino acids. The germline V gene has CDR1 SGHTA and CDR2 FQGNSA. DNA for the CDR3: TGTGCCAGCAGCTTACACCCAGACCCTTATTACAATGAGCAGTTCTTC. Its protein product is CASSLHPDPYYNEQFF.

The V call is TRBV29-1, the J call TRBJ2-5; TRBD1 agrees at 11 bases. Germline V lookup: CDR1 SQVTM, CDR2 ANQGSEA. V was clipped by 7 bases and J by 5 bases; unmatched bases: 12. The CDR3 has 15 residues. CDR3 nucleotide sequence: TGCAGCGCCGGGGGACCGGACAGGGGGCGGGAGACCCAGTACTTC. Protein: CSAGGPDRGRETQYF.

The V and J genes are TRBV7-8 and TRBJ1-2, with D uncertain. This CDR3 contains 14 residues. Germline CDR1 is SGHVS and CDR2 is FQNEAQ. V lost 7 bases to trimming and J lost 2 bases, with 14 bases between them. DNA for the CDR3: TGTGCCAGCACCCAGGAGGCGGGAAACTATGGCTACACCTTC. Translating it yields CASTQEAGNYGYTF.

The V and J genes are TRBV6-1 and TRBJ2-4; D might be TRBD2 (6 bases). The CDR3 spans 16 residues. Germline CDR1 and CDR2: MNHNS and SASEGT. V lost 2 bases, J lost 3 bases, and 14 bases lay in between. This CDR3 reads CASSERANGGKNIQYF. CDR3 bases: TGTGCCAGCAGTGAAAGGGCTAACGGGGGCAAAAACATTCAGTACTTC.

V and J are TRBV28 and TRBJ1-4; 8 bases match TRBD1. Germline assignment: CDR1 MDHEN and CDR2 SYDVKM. With V trimmed by 6 bases and J by 3 bases, 6 bases remained unmatched. The CDR3 consists of 15 residues. CDR3 loop: CASRMQGASNEKLFF. DNA for the CDR3: TGTGCCAGCAGGATGCAGGGGGCCTCTAATGAAAAACTGTTTTTT.